This TCR beta chain is from a study of cytomegalovirus exposure and HLA in healthy donors. The CDR3 has 12 amino acids. V was trimmed by 1 base and J by 3 bases, leaving 7 bases between them. Germline CDR1 is GTSNPN and CDR2 is SVGIG (reference sequence). The table came from immunoSEQ multiplex PCR; TCRdb's copy has only in-frame clones and leaves some out. The table shows 200,000 to 300,000 clones, with approximately 87% occurring only once. The chain joins TRBV30 to TRBJ2-7; D is uncertain. Material for sequencing was PBMCs. The receptor was isolated from a man younger than 35 in good health and CMV-seronegative. CDR3 DNA: TGTGCCTGGAGTGGGTTCTACTACGAGCAGTACTTC. It codes for CAWSGFYYEQYF.